A single sample is the source of the 9 T cell receptor beta chains below, sequenced in a study of metastatic and nonmetastatic thyroid tumors (dated by TCRdb to the early 2020s). Library method: PCR. This sample was sequenced with an Illumina HiSeq 4000. TCRdb reprocessing: public reads trimmed at Q25 with fastp, clones called with MiXCR, in-frame beta chains kept. The sample includes about 33,000 clones, with approximately 15% observed a single time. The ten largest account for approximately 5% of the sample. Before undergoing thyroid surgery, none of the patients had been given any kind of treatment. The sequencing input was blood. These TCRs come from a female donor with papillary thyroid cancer or a benign thyroid nodule (not recorded which). Some clones in this sample may be carry-over from other donors' samples.

Regarding this clone: Mismatch with germline at one junction end may stem from a read error. The V call is TRBV11-2, the J call TRBJ1-2; D gene uncertain. Germline CDR1 and CDR2: SGHAT and FQNNGV. This CDR3 is built from 15 residues. CDR3 region: CASSLEPSNNFGYTF. For the CDR3, the DNA is TGTGCCAGCAGCTTAGAACCCAGTAATAACTTTGGCTACACCTTC.

The chain carries TRBV5-6 and TRBJ1-4, with D perhaps matching TRBD1 (6 bases). The V end was cut by 0 bases, the J end by 7 bases, with 13 bases between. In germline, CDR1 is SGHDT, CDR2 YYEEEE. The CDR3 covers 15 residues. CDR3 amino acids: CASSLVGAGVEKLFF. The DNA for the CDR3 is TGTGCCAGCAGCTTGGTCGGGGCAGGGGTTGAAAAACTGTTTTTT.

The table lists this clone with many counts. The chain has TRBV20-1 and TRBJ1-5; tentatively, D is TRBD1 (6 bases). V was cut by 3 bases and J by 8 bases, with 17 bases left in between. This CDR3 spans 14 amino acids. Germline V gene data show CDR1 as DFQATT and CDR2 as SNEGSKA (reference sequence). The CDR3 DNA reads as TGCAGTGCTAGGGTGGGCACAGAGGGGGAGCCCCAGCATTTT. It is translated as CSARVGTEGEPQHF.

As to this clone: This is likely a read error, given that the CDR3 carries no conserved phenylalanine or tryptophan at its end. The rearrangement links TRBV5-1 to TRBJ2-7; 7 bases line up with TRBD1. The CDR3 length is 14 residues. J gave up 6 bases and V 0 bases, and 6 bases lay outside the gene matches. CDR1 is SGHRS, CDR2 YFSETQ, per germline. The CDR3 nucleotides read TGCGCCAGCAGCTTGGGACAGGGTATGGGCGAGCAGTACTCC. Amino acids: CASSLGQGMGEQYS.

For this clone: Its ends do not fully match the called genes, so a read error is possible. The rearrangement joins TRBV4-1 to TRBJ1-5; D is possibly TRBD1 (6 bases). CDR1 is MGHRA, CDR2 YSYEKL, per germline. The CDR3 length is 15 residues. The CDR3 spells CASSQEGAGNQPQDF. The CDR3, as DNA: TGCGCCAGCAGCCAAGAGGGGGCAGGGAATCAGCCCCAGGATTTT.

This clone was found many times. The chain employs TRBV12-3 or TRBV12-4 and TRBJ1-2, with D possibly being TRBD1 (5 bases). This CDR3 spans 13 amino acids. V lost 11 bases to trimming and J lost 3 bases, with 16 bases between them. CDR3 nucleotide sequence: TGTGCCCTCCGCCACCAAGGGGACTATGGCTACACCTTC. The encoded protein is CALRHQGDYGYTF.

The chain carries TRBV5-1 and TRBJ2-7; 7 bases map to TRBD2. Germline lookup yields CDR1 SGHRS and CDR2 YFSETQ. The CDR3 spans 15 residues. V lost 2 bases and J lost 2; bases outside the gene matches: 7. Written as DNA, the CDR3 is TGCGCCAGCAGCTTCCTAGCGGCTGGGCCCTACGAGCAGTACTTC. Its protein is CASSFLAAGPYEQYF.

The table lists this clone with many counts. The V and J genes are TRBV2 and TRBJ1-6; D not resolved. Germline V lookup: CDR1 SNHLY, CDR2 FYNNEI. The length of the CDR3 is 15 residues. V was shortened by 7 bases and J by 5 bases, with 15 bases between the two germline ends. The chain's CDR3 is CASTRHHPHNSPLHF. In DNA, the CDR3 is TGTGCCAGCACCCGACACCACCCACATAATTCACCCCTCCACTTT.

This clone showed up many times. The chain recombines TRBV2 with TRBJ2-1; 7 bases fit TRBD1. Germline V CDR1 and CDR2: SNHLY, FYNNEI. V gave up 6 bases and J gave up 6 bases; unmatched junction bases: 8. CDR3 size: 14 residues. The chain's CDR3 is CASRRDRELNEQFF. The CDR3 bases are TGTGCCAGCAGACGGGACAGAGAACTCAATGAGCAGTTCTTC.